This entry lists 30 T cell receptor beta chains sequenced from one sample in a study of T cells after yellow fever vaccination. Each CDR3 protein gets one entry after TCRdb re-called the 5' RACE reads with MiXCR. The sample has some 120,000 distinct CDR3 sequences, roughly 15% seen once. Specimen: CD8+ T cells sorted from PBMCs, collected 5 days after the yellow fever booster vaccination. These receptors were taken from a man aged 18 to 35 who received the YFV17D yellow fever vaccine.

V and J are TRBV4-2 and TRBJ2-2; 12 bases align to TRBD2. Germline assignment: CDR1 LGHNA and CDR2 YNFKEQ. This CDR3 has 16 amino acids. V lost 5 bases and J lost 6; bases outside the gene matches: 7. CDR3 in DNA: TGTGCCAGCAGCACTAACCTAGCGGGGGGGCCCGGGGAGCTGTTTTTT. Encoded protein: CASSTNLAGGPGELFF.

The V and J genes are TRBV5-1 and TRBJ2-7; TRBD2 agrees at 8 bases. Germline trimming cut 2 bases from V and 2 bases from J; bases unmatched to any gene: 9. Germline lookup yields CDR1 SGHRS and CDR2 YFSETQ. CDR3 length equals 16 residues. CDR3 amino acids: CASSFSGGRTTYEQYF. Here the CDR3 DNA reads TGCGCCAGCAGCTTCAGCGGGGGACGAACCACCTACGAGCAGTACTTC.

This clonotype appeared many times. The gene calls are TRBV29-1 and TRBJ1-1; D gene unclear. The CDR3 is 12 residues long. Germline V gene lookup returns CDR1 SQVTM and CDR2 ANQGSEA. V was clipped by 4 bases and J by 0 bases, with 6 bases between them. The DNA of the CDR3 is TGCAGCGTTGGGAGCATGAACACTGAAGCTTTCTTT. Its translation: CSVGSMNTEAFF.

This clonotype has a handful of counts. This chain links TRBV23-1 with TRBJ1-2, with D maybe TRBD1 (6 bases). TRBV23-1 is recorded as an ORF, its role being uncertain. This CDR3 is 17 amino acids long. Trimming took 0 bases from V and 4 from J, leaving 18 bases between them. As DNA, the CDR3 is TGCGCCAGCAGTCAATCGGGGCCGGAGGACAGCCTCTATGGCTACACCTTC. Translated, it gives CASSQSGPEDSLYGYTF.

This sequence joins TRBV27 and TRBJ2-7, with no clear D. Germline CDR1 reads MNHEY; CDR2 reads SMNVEV (reference sequence). The CDR3 consists of 13 residues. The V end was cut by 2 bases, the J end by 3 bases, with 8 bases between. This chain's CDR3 is CASSLGPGYEQYV. CDR3 DNA: TGTGCCAGCAGTTTAGGACCAGGCTACGAGCAGTACGTC.

V is TRBV5-6 and J is TRBJ2-7; no firm D call. The CDR3 runs to 17 residues. Trimming pared 0 bases from V and 0 bases from J, leaving 16 bases between. Per the germline V gene, CDR1 is SGHDT and CDR2 is YYEEEE. CDR3 region: CASSLARLMRSSYEQYV. The CDR3 DNA follows: TGTGCCAGCAGCTTGGCCCGGCTAATGCGCAGCTCCTACGAGCAGTACGTC.

This clonotype was found a few times. The chain is built from TRBV30 and TRBJ2-5; the match to TRBD1 covers 8 bases. The ends lost 0 bases at V and 7 bases at J; junction bases unmatched: 13. Germline CDR1 is GTSNPN and CDR2 is SVGIG (reference sequence). The CDR3 contains 16 residues. The CDR3 nucleotides read TGTGCCTGGAGTGTTGTCAGGGGGCCTGCCCGAGGGACCCAGTACTTC. The encoded protein is CAWSVVRGPARGTQYF.

This clonotype has just a few counts. The V and J genes are TRBV2 and TRBJ1-2, with 7 bases identical to TRBD1. The germline CDR1 and CDR2 sequences are SNHLY and FYNNEI. CDR3 size: 17 residues. The V gene end was trimmed by 3 bases and the J gene end by 6 bases; junction bases not matched to a gene: 16. The CDR3 protein is CASSDKGAFSVLDGYTF. For the CDR3, the DNA is TGTGCCAGCAGTGATAAGGGGGCCTTTTCCGTATTGGATGGCTACACCTTC.

Only a few counts were recorded for this clonotype. The gene calls are TRBV13 and TRBJ1-1; a weak D match, TRBD1 (5 bases). Trimming cost V 0 bases and J 7 bases, with 15 bases left between them. This CDR3 is built from 15 residues. Germline V lookup: CDR1 PRHDT, CDR2 FYEKMQ (reference sequence). This CDR3 is CASSLGYRMGVEAFF. CDR3 bases: TGTGCCAGCAGCTTAGGCTATAGGATGGGGGTTGAAGCTTTCTTT.

This clonotype was recorded a few times. V gene TRBV20-1 combines with J gene TRBJ1-1; D is ambiguous. The length of the CDR3 is 16 residues. Germline V gene data show CDR1 as DFQATT and CDR2 as SNEGSKA (reference sequence). V lost 3 bases and J 6 bases, leaving 23 bases between the germline ends. The CDR3 sequence is CSARPFGGLRPAEAFF. As DNA, the CDR3 is TGCAGTGCTAGGCCATTCGGCGGTTTGAGGCCCGCTGAAGCTTTCTTT.

The sample holds a few counts of this clonotype. This chain links TRBV10-3 with TRBJ2-7; possibly TRBD1 for D (6 bases). The germline CDR1 and CDR2 sequences are ENHRY and SYGVKD. V shed 3 bases and J shed 4 bases, with 10 bases lying between them. The CDR3 length is 13 residues. The CDR3 nucleotides read TGTGCCATCAGTGACGGGACACCTTACGAGCAGTACGTC. This codes for CAISDGTPYEQYV.

The chain has TRBV10-1 and TRBJ2-7; D is perhaps TRBD1 (5 bases). V dropped 2 bases and J dropped 6 bases, with 8 bases sitting between them. Germline V CDR1 and CDR2: WNHNN, SYGVQD (reference sequence). The CDR3 sequence is 12 residues long. DNA for the CDR3: TGCGCCAGCAGTGAGGGAAGGGGCGAGCAGTACTTC. This translates into CASSEGRGEQYF.

This clonotype was seen ten or more times. The chain combines TRBV27 with TRBJ2-5; D is perhaps TRBD1 or TRBD2 (5 bases each). This CDR3 spans 13 amino acids. Germline CDR1 reads MNHEY; CDR2 reads SMNVEV (reference sequence). The V end was cut by 4 bases, the J end by 5 bases, with 11 bases between. The CDR3 nucleotides read TGTGCCAGCAGTTACATCGGGGACGAGACCCAGTACTTC. The encoded protein is CASSYIGDETQYF.

The CDR3 sequence: CASSPGTSGYYEQYF. In nucleotides, the CDR3 is TGTGCCAGCAGCCCGGGGACTAGCGGGTACTACGAGCAGTACTTC. The rearrangement links TRBV7-3 to TRBJ2-7, with 12 bases fitting TRBD2. This CDR3 comprises 15 residues. The V segment lost 5 bases and the J segment 3 bases; nucleotides outside the gene matches: 5. Germline V gives CDR1 SGHTA, CDR2 FQGTGA.

This clonotype was seen a handful of times. The chain recombines TRBV7-3 with TRBJ2-3, with 9 bases lining up with TRBD1. V shed 2 bases and J 2 bases; nucleotides not matched to a gene: 5. The CDR3 is 16 amino acids. Germline CDR1 reads SGHTA; CDR2 reads FQGTGA. CDR3 amino acids: CASSLAGTGSTDTQYF. In DNA, the CDR3 is TGTGCCAGCAGCTTAGCCGGGACAGGGTCCACAGATACGCAGTATTTT.

This chain uses TRBV5-1 with TRBJ2-5; TRBD2 is a possible D gene (5 bases). Per germline, CDR1 SGHRS and CDR2 YFSETQ. V was shortened by 2 bases and J by 3 bases, with 17 bases between the two germline ends. This CDR3 has 16 residues. CDR3 residues: CASSFPPGIYKETQYF. Written as DNA, the CDR3 is TGCGCCAGCAGCTTTCCACCCGGGATATACAAAGAGACCCAGTACTTC.

The chain uses TRBV7-9 and TRBJ2-7, with 8 bases aligning to TRBD1. CDR1 is SEHNR and CDR2 is FQNEAQ in the germline V gene (reference sequence). V was pared by 5 bases and J by 0 bases, with 12 bases of the junction left unmatched. There are 17 residues in the CDR3. CDR3 amino acids: CASSRRRTGGGSYEQYF. The CDR3 DNA reads TGTGCCAGCAGCCGTAGACGTACAGGGGGAGGCTCCTACGAGCAGTACTTC. The complete variable domain, with remaining parts taken from reference TRBV7-9 and TRBJ2-7, reads DTGVSQNPRHKITKRGQNVTFRCDPISEHNRLYWYRQTLGQGPEFLTYFQNEAQLEKSRLLSDRFSAERPKGSFSTLEIQRTEQGDSAMYLCASSRRRTGGGSYEQYFGPGTRLTVT.

The V call is TRBV25-1, the J call TRBJ2-2; D uncertain. Trimming stripped 3 bases from V and 6 bases from J, with 20 bases between. The CDR3 has 17 residues. Germline CDR1 is MGHDK and CDR2 is SYGVNS. The CDR3 region is CASSERPRLASPGELFF. The CDR3 DNA follows: TGTGCCAGCAGTGAGAGGCCGCGGTTGGCTTCCCCCGGGGAGCTGTTTTTT.

The chain couples TRBV6-5 to TRBJ2-6; TRBD2 matches at 7 bases. This CDR3 is 13 amino acids long. CDR1 MNHEY and CDR2 SVGAGI come from the germline V gene. The junction had 4 bases not matched to a gene; V was cut back by 11 bases and J by 3 bases. This chain's CDR3 is CAATGGGANVLTF. CDR3 DNA sequence: TGTGCCGCCACGGGGGGTGGGGCCAACGTCCTGACTTTC.

This clonotype was seen only once. One end of the junction fails to match germline, which may point to a read error. Written as DNA, the CDR3 is TGTTCCAGCAGCTTCCTGGAGACCCAGTACTTC. Translating gives CSSSFLETQYF. This chain uses TRBV7-9 with TRBJ2-5; D remains unclear. The CDR3 loop spans 11 amino acids. Germline V gene sequence: CDR1 SEHNR, CDR2 FQNEAQ (reference sequence).

The chain uses TRBV20-1 and TRBJ2-3; D may be TRBD2 (7 bases). Germline V gene lookup returns CDR1 DFQATT and CDR2 SNEGSKA (reference sequence). The CDR3 runs 16 residues. The V gene lost 6 bases and the J gene lost 0 bases, with 19 bases spanning the gap. The CDR3 region is CSAYSFGGPSTDTQYF. The CDR3 DNA follows: TGCAGTGCCTATTCTTTCGGGGGGCCTAGCACAGATACGCAGTATTTT.

As for this clonotype: At one end the junction does not follow the germline gene, possibly because of a read error. The J gene is TRBJ1-4, the V gene TRBV4-1, with a tentative D call TRBD1 (5 bases). Germline V gives CDR1 MGHRA, CDR2 YSYEKL. There are 15 residues in the CDR3. CDR3 amino acids: CASSQVPGPKEKLFF. CDR3 coding DNA: TGCGCCAGCAGCCAAGTACCGGGACCTAAAGAAAAACTGTTTTTT.

This sequence joins TRBV2 and TRBJ2-1, with a weak D call TRBD2 (5 bases). Trimming left V 3 bases short and J 6 bases short, with 9 bases between. Germline CDR1 and CDR2: SNHLY and FYNNEI. This CDR3 has 13 amino acids. CDR3 sequence (DNA): TGTGCCAGCAGTGATGGACTCCGCAATGAGCAGTTCTTC. It yields the protein CASSDGLRNEQFF.

V usage is TRBV6-5 and J usage is TRBJ1-5; possibly TRBD1 for D (5 bases). The V end lost 7 bases, the J end lost 2 bases, and 12 bases lay between the germline ends. There are 14 residues in the CDR3. CDR1 and CDR2 from the germline V gene are MNHEY and SVGAGI. The CDR3: CASKTGGRNQPQHF. The CDR3 DNA is TGTGCCAGCAAAACAGGCGGTCGCAATCAGCCCCAGCATTTT.

This clonotype is labeled as medium-sized. The chain employs TRBV12-3 or TRBV12-4 and TRBJ2-1, with a weak D call TRBD2 (5 bases). Trimming cost V 5 bases and J 7 bases, with 15 bases left between them. This CDR3 spans 14 amino acids. CDR3: CASSTQGPGNEQFF. As DNA, the CDR3 is TGTGCCAGCAGTACGCAAGGCCCGGGGAATGAGCAGTTCTTC.

J is TRBJ2-2 and V is TRBV23-1; D ambiguous. TRBV23-1 is given ORF status, its function remaining uncertain. V lost 8 bases and J 8 bases, leaving 6 bases between the germline ends. The CDR3 runs to 10 residues. CDR3 in DNA: TGCGCCAGCCCCCTGGGGGAGCTGTTTTTT. Translated, it gives CASPLGELFF.

This clonotype was seen a handful of times. The chain employs TRBV6-1 and TRBJ2-5; the D is unclear. Trimming left V 0 bases short and J 5 bases short, with 10 bases between. The germline CDR1 and CDR2 sequences are MNHNS and SASEGT. This CDR3 contains 14 residues. This CDR3 reads CASSEASPAETQYF. The CDR3 bases are TGTGCCAGCAGTGAAGCGTCGCCGGCGGAGACCCAGTACTTC.

This clonotype came up a few times. The V gene is TRBV4-1, the J gene TRBJ2-4; the D is unclear. This CDR3 region has 17 residues. The V end lost 2 bases, the J end lost 4 bases, and 18 bases lay between the germline ends. Looked up from germline, CDR1 is MGHRA and CDR2 is YSYEKL. CDR3: CASSQLPPAAPKNIQYF. CDR3 coding DNA: TGCGCCAGCAGCCAACTCCCCCCGGCAGCTCCTAAAAACATTCAGTACTTC.

This clonotype was found a few times. The V and J genes are TRBV18 and TRBJ2-2, with D tentatively TRBD1 (5 bases). This CDR3 contains 19 residues. Germline CDR1 KGHSH, CDR2 LQKENI. V was shortened by 2 bases and J by 0 bases, with 19 bases between the two germline ends. The CDR3: CASSPIKAGWETNTGELFF. The CDR3 nucleotides read TGTGCCAGCTCACCAATAAAAGCAGGGTGGGAAACGAACACCGGGGAGCTGTTTTTT. Drawing the rest from reference TRBV18 and TRBJ2-2, the complete variable domain is NAGVMQNPRHLVRRRGQEARLRCSPMKGHSHVYWYRQLPEEGLKFMVYLQKENIIDESGMPKERFSAEFPKEGPSILRIQQVVRGDSAAYFCASSPIKAGWETNTGELFFGEGSRLTVL.

CDR3 DNA: TGTGCCAGCAGCCCCCCGAGGGAAGAGACCCAGTACTTC. This translates into CASSPPREETQYF. This sequence joins TRBV7-9 and TRBJ2-5, with a tentative D call TRBD2 (5 bases). V dropped 5 bases and J dropped 3 bases, with 10 bases sitting between them. This CDR3 region has 13 residues. Germline V gene data show CDR1 as SEHNR and CDR2 as FQNEAQ (reference sequence).